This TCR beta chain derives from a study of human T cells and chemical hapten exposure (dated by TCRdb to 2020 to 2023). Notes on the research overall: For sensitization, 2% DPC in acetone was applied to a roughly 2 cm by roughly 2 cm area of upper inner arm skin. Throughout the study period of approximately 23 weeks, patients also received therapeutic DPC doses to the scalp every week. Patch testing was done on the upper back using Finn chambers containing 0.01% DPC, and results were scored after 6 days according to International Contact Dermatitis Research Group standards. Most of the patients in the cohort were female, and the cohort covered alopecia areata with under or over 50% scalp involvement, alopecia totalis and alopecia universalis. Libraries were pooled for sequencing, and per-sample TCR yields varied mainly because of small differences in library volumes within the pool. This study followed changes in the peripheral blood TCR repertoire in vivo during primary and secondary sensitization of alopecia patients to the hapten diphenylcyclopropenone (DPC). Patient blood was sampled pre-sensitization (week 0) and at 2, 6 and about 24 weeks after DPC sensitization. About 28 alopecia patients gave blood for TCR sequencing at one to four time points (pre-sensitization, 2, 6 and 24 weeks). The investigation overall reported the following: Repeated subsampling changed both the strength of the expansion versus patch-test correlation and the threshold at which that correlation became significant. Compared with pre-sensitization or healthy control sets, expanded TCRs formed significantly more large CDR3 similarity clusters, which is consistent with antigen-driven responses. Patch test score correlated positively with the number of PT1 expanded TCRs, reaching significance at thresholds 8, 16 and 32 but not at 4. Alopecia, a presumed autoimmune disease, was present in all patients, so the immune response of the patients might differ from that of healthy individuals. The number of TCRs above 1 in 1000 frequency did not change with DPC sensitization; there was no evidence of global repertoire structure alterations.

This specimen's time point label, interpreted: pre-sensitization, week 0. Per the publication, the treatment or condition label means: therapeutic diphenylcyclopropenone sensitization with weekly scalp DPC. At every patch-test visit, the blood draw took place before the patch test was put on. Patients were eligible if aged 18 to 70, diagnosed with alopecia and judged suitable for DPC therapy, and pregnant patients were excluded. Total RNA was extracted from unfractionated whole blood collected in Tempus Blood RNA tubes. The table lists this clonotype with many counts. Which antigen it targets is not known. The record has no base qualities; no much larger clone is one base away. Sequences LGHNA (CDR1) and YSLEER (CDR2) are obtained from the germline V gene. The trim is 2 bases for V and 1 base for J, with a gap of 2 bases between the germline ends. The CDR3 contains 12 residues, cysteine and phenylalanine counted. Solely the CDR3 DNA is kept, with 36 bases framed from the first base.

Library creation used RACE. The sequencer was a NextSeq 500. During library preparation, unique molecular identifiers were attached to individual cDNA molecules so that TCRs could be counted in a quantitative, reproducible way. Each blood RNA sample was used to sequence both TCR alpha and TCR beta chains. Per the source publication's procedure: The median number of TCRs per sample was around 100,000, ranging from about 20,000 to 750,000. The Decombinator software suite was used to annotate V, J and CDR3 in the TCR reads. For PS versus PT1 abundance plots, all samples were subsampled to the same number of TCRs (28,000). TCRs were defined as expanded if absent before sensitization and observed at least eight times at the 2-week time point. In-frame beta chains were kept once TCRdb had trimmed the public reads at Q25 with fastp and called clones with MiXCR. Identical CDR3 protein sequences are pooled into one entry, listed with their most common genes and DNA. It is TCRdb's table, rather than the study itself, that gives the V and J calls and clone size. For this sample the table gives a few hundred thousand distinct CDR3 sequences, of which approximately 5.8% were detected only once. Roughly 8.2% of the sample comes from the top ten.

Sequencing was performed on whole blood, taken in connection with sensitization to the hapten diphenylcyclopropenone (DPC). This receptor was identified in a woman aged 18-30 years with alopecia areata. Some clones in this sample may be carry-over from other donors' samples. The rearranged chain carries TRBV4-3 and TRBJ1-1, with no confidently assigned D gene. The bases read TGCGCCAGCAGCCAATGGAACACTGAAGCTTTCTTT. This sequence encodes CASSQWNTEAFF.